Detailed here is one T cell receptor (beta chain). As processed by the authors: The assay estimated nucleated cells by amplifying reference gene primers. The data were produced by immunoSEQ multiplex PCR, yet TCRdb's version contains in-frame clones alone and is incomplete. The V and J calls and clone size were taken over from that table, and D and trimming were inferred from the DNA. The sample holds roughly 350,000 clones, about 89% seen once. The Seattle site enrolled patients during active infection and followed them longitudinally. These data are taken from a study of blood T cell repertoires in COVID-19. V trimming: 3 bases; J trimming: 2 bases; junction bases outside the gene matches: 10. In germline, CDR1 is SGHRS, CDR2 YFSETQ. There are 16 residues in the CDR3.

Sequenced sample: peripheral blood. This TCR was sampled from a woman in her 30s with COVID-19, enrolled during active disease. The V call is TRBV5-1, the J call TRBJ1-2; 7 nucleotides line up with TRBD1. The CDR3 here is CASSSLPGTENYGYTF. The CDR3 DNA reads TGCGCCAGCAGCTCCCTGCCCGGGACAGAGAACTATGGCTACACCTTC.